This entry concerns a single T cell receptor (beta chain). This record belongs to a study of blood T cell repertoires in COVID-19. Study details: Whether acute or convalescent, the COVID-19 samples came from the United States, Italy and Spain. PBMCs, B-cell-depleted T cells, or T cells provided the cDNA or gDNA that made up the material.

Authors' methods: Amplifying reference gene primers gave estimates of nucleated cell counts. TCRdb's table, derived via immunoSEQ multiplex PCR, lists solely in-frame clones and lacks some. The D gene and trimming were derived from the DNA, and the V and J assignments and clone size from that table. The sample shows 20,000 to 25,000 clones, around three quarters of them seen only once. CDR1 MNHNY and CDR2 SVGAGI come from the germline V gene (reference sequence). The V end lost 6 bases, the J end lost 6 bases, and 15 bases lay between the germline ends. This CDR3 contains 14 residues. The V and J genes are TRBV6-6 and TRBJ1-5; maybe TRBD1 (6 bases). Input material: peripheral blood. The receptor's source is a man in his fifties or sixties with active COVID-19. The CDR3: CASRHGGPGQPQHF. In DNA form, the CDR3 reads TGTGCCAGCAGGCACGGGGGGCCGGGTCAGCCCCAGCATTTT.